The sequence of this T cell receptor (beta chain) was determined in a study of blood T cell repertoires in COVID-19. Study as a whole: Sources were T cells, B-cell-depleted T cells, or PBMCs; the material itself was cDNA or gDNA.

The germline gives CDR1 SGHTA, CDR2 FQGNSA. Losses at the gene ends were 1 base for V and 7 bases for J; bases not matched to a gene: 8. CDR3 size: 16 residues. As handled by the study authors: Researchers report that nucleated cell counts were estimated from reference gene primer amplification. The repertoire was sequenced with immunoSEQ multiplex PCR; TCRdb's copy has only in-frame clones and lacks some. The D gene and trimming were derived from the DNA, and the V and J assignments and clone size from that table. The sample lists 120,000 or so clones; over 75% were seen once. The rearrangement joins TRBV7-2 to TRBJ2-3; 10 bases line up with TRBD2. Input material: peripheral blood. The receptor's source is a man aged 60 to 75 with active or convalescent COVID-19. The CDR3 is CASSLGGSGRLNTQYF. In nucleotides, the CDR3 is TGTGCCAGCAGCTTAGGGGGTAGCGGGAGGTTGAATACGCAGTATTTT.